The 5 T cell receptor beta chains given below trace back to one sample, sequenced in a study of neurological immune-mediated disorders. TCRdb re-called the 5' RACE reads through MiXCR, storing one row per CDR3 protein. The sample gives just over 50,000 distinct CDR3 sequences, around 3.3% of which show up once; roughly 5.5% is in the top ten. The specimen sequenced was PBMCs. These receptors were obtained from a man aged 40-49 years with multiple sclerosis.

This clonotype was counted ten times or more. The V and J genes are TRBV12-3 or TRBV12-4 and TRBJ2-7; D not certain. The CDR3 loop spans 14 amino acids. V was cut by 5 bases and J by 2 bases, with 13 bases left in between. In nucleotides, the CDR3 is TGTGCCAGCAGTGTCAGACCCTTCCCCTACGAGCAGTACTTC. As protein: CASSVRPFPYEQYF.

This clonotype was observed at least ten times. The chain has TRBV12-3 or TRBV12-4 and TRBJ1-1; D gene uncertain. The V end lost 3 bases, the J end lost 0 bases, and 5 bases lay between the germline ends. CDR3 size: 13 residues. CDR3 sequence (DNA): TGTGCCAGCAGTTTTACAGTGAACACTGAAGCTTTCTTT. Encoded protein: CASSFTVNTEAFF.

Ten or more counts support this clonotype. The chain carries TRBV20-1 and TRBJ2-1; the match to TRBD2 covers 9 bases. The CDR3 is 15 amino acids. With V trimmed by 1 base and J by 5 bases, 6 bases remained unmatched. Germline V CDR1 and CDR2: DFQATT, SNEGSKA (reference sequence). The CDR3 sequence: CSARVGGGGDNEQFF. Here the CDR3 DNA reads TGCAGTGCTAGAGTAGGGGGCGGGGGGGACAATGAGCAGTTCTTC.

The sample holds many counts of this clonotype. V usage is TRBV5-1 and J usage is TRBJ1-1; D is unclear. CDR3 length: 12 residues. CDR1 and CDR2 from the germline V gene are SGHRS and YFSETQ. V lost 7 bases, J lost 1 base, and 8 bases lay in between. The DNA of the CDR3 is TGCGCCAGCCGTATCGGGAACACTGAAGCTTTCTTT. The encoded protein is CASRIGNTEAFF.

The DNA of the CDR3 is TGTGCCAGCAGCCGCGGGACTGAAGCTTTCTTT. Amino acid sequence: CASSRGTEAFF. V gene TRBV2 combines with J gene TRBJ1-1; D is unresolved. Trimming removed 6 bases from V and 5 bases from J, with 7 bases in between. The CDR3 contains 11 residues. Germline CDR1 reads SNHLY; CDR2 reads FYNNEI.